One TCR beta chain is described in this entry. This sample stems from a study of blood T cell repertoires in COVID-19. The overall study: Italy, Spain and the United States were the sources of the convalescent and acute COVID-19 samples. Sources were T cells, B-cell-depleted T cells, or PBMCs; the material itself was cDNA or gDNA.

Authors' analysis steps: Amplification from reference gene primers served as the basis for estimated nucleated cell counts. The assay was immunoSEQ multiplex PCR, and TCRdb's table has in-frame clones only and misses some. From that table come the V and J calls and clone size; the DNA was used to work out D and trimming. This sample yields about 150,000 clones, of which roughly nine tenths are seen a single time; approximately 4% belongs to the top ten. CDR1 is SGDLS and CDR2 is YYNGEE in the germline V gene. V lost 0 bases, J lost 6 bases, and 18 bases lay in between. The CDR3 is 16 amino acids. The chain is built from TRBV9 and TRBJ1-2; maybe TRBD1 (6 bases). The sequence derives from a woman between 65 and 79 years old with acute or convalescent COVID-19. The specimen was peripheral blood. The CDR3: CASSVEIVRGSNGYTF. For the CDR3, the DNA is TGTGCCAGCAGCGTAGAGATCGTCAGGGGCTCTAATGGCTACACCTTC.